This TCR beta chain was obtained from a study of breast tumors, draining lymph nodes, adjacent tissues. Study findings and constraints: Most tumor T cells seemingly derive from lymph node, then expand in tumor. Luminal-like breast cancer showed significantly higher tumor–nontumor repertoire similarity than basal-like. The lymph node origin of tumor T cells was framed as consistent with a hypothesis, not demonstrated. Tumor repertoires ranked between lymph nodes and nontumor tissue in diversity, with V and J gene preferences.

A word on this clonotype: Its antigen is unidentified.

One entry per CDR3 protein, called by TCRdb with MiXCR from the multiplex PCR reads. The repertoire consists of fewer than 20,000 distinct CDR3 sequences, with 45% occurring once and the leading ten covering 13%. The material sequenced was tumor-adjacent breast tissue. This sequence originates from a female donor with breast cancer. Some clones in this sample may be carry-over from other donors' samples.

This chain's CDR3 is CASSLPVSWETQYF. CDR3 DNA: TGTGCCAGCAGCTTACCGGTTAGTTGGGAGACCCAGTACTTC. The V and J genes are TRBV7-9 and TRBJ2-5; D is unresolved. V lost 2 bases and J lost 5, with 12 bases in between. From germline, CDR1 is SEHNR and CDR2 FQNEAQ (reference sequence). The length of the CDR3 is 14 residues.